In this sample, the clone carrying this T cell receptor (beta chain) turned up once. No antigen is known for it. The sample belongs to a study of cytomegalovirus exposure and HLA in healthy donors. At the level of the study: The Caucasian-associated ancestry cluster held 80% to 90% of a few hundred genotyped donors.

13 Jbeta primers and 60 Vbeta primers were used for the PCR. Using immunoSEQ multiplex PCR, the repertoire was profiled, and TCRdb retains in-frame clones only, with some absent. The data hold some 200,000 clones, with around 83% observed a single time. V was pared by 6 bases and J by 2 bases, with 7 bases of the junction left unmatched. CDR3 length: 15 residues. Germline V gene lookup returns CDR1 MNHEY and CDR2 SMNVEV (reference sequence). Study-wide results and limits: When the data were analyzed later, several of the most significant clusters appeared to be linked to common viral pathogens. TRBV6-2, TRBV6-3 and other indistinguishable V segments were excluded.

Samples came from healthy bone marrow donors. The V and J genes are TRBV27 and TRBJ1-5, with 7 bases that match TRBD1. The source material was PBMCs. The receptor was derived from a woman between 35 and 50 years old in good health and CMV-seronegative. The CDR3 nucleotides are TGTGCCAGCAGGGAAATAGGGGGCGGCAATCAGCCCCAGCATTTT. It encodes CASREIGGGNQPQHF.